This T cell receptor (beta chain) was documented in a study of Graves' ophthalmopathy and Graves' hyperthyroidism. On this clonotype: Its antigen is not identified.

Uncontrolled infections, pregnancy, lactation or other autoimmune diseases led to patient exclusion. General study points: Among thyroid clonotypes expanded above 0.001 frequency, most also appeared in blood.

The CDR3 is 14 residues long. Germline values: CDR1 LGHDT, CDR2 YNNKEL (reference sequence). RNA transcripts provided the template for amplifying TCR beta CDR3 regions. The first-round RT-PCR employed HTBI primers together with the Qiagen OneStep RT-PCR kit. A multiplex PCR was then performed as the second round. TCRdb used MiXCR to reprocess the multiplex PCR reads, holding one entry per CDR3 protein. The sample has about 600,000 distinct CDR3 sequences, less than 40% seen once. This chain connects TRBV3-1 to TRBJ2-5; D is unresolved. Gene TRBJ2-1 matches the end of the DNA better, so the J call may be wrong. Sequencing was performed on peripheral blood or thyroid tissue (not recorded which). The sequence came from an adult man with Graves' hyperthyroidism. The CDR3 DNA is TGTGCCAGCAGCCAAGCGGAGCAGTGGAGAGAGCAGTTCTTC. Translation: CASSQAEQWREQFF.